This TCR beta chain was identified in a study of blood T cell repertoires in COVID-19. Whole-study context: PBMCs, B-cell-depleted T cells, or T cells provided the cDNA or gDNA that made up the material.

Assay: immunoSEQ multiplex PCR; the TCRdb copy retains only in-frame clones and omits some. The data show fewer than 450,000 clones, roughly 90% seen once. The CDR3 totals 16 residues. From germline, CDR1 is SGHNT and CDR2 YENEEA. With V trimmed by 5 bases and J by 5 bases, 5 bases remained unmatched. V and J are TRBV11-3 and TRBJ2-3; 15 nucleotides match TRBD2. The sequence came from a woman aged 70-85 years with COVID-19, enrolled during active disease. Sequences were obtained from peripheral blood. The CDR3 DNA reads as TGTGCCAGCAGCCGGACTAGCGGGGGGGCTGGAGATACGCAGTATTTT. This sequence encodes CASSRTSGGAGDTQYF. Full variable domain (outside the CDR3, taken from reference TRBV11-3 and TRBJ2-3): EAGVVQSPRYKIIEKKQPVAFWCNPISGHNTLYWYLQNLGQGPELLIRYENEEAVDDSQLPKDRFSAERLKGVDSTLKIQPAELGDSAVYLCASSRTSGGAGDTQYFGPGTRLTVL.